These 5 T cell receptor beta chains were all obtained from the same sample, sequenced in a study of CD8 T cells in Susac syndrome. RNA in amounts of roughly 0.45 to 1 ug was reverse transcribed with random hexamers. TCRdb re-analysed the immunoSEQ multiplex PCR reads in MiXCR, keeping a single row per CDR3 protein. Of under 200,000 distinct CDR3 sequences listed, 91% are singletons. The sample consisted of CD4+ T cells from PBMCs. The receptors shown here come from a human donor with Susac syndrome.

This clonotype was observed once. The chain recombines TRBV2 with TRBJ1-3; D call uncertain. Germline CDR1 and CDR2: SNHLY and FYNNEI. The V and J ends lost 2 bases and 6 bases respectively, with 8 bases between them. This CDR3 has 13 residues. CDR3 coding DNA: TGTGCCAGCAGTGAAAACGAGGAAAACACCATATATTTT. Amino acid sequence: CASSENEENTIYF.

The rearrangement joins TRBV18 to TRBJ1-6; TRBD1 matches at 8 bases. This CDR3 comprises 14 residues. CDR1 KGHSH and CDR2 LQKENI come from the germline V gene. With V trimmed by 6 bases and J by 8 bases, 6 bases remained unmatched. This chain's CDR3 is CASSGQGGDSPLHF. The CDR3 coding sequence is TGTGCCAGCTCCGGACAGGGCGGAGATTCACCCCTCCACTTT.

The V and J genes are TRBV20-1 and TRBJ1-5, with D perhaps matching TRBD1 (5 bases). Looked up from germline, CDR1 is DFQATT and CDR2 is SNEGSKA (reference sequence). V lost 1 base and J 4 bases, leaving 14 bases between the germline ends. The CDR3 is 15 amino acids. This chain's CDR3 is CSARVSGLRNQPQHF. The CDR3 DNA reads TGCAGTGCTAGAGTATCGGGACTGAGAAATCAGCCCCAGCATTTT.

The chain recombines TRBV12-3 or TRBV12-4 with TRBJ2-7; TRBD1 aligns across 8 bases. The CDR3 contains 14 residues. V was clipped by 6 bases and J by 6 bases; unmatched bases: 10. The CDR3 nucleotides read TGTGCCAGCAGCCTGCGGACAGGGACCTCCGAGCAGTACTTC. Its translation: CASSLRTGTSEQYF.

The chain carries TRBV4-1 and TRBJ2-5, with 10 bases matching TRBD1. The CDR3 is made up of 16 amino acids. Germline V gene data show CDR1 as MGHRA and CDR2 as YSYEKL. The V segment lost 3 bases and the J segment 5 bases; nucleotides outside the gene matches: 9. CDR3 residues: CASSHKGQGVGETQYF. The CDR3 nucleotides are TGCGCCAGCAGCCATAAAGGACAGGGGGTGGGTGAGACCCAGTACTTC.